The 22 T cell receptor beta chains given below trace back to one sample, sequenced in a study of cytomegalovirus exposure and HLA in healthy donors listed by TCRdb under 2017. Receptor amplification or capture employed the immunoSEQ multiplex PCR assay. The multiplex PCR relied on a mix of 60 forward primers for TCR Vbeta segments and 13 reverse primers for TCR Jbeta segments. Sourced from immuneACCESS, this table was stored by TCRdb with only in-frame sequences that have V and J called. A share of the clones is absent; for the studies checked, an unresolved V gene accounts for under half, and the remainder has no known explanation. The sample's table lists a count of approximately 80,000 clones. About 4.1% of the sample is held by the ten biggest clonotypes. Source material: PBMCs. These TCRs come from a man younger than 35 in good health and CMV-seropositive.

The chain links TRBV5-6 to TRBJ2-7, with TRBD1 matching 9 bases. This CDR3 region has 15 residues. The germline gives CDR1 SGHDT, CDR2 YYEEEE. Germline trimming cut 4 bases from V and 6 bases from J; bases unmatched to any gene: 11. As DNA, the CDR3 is TGTGCCAGCAGCCAGTCGGACAGGGGAGGTGTCGAGCAGTACTTC. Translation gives CASSQSDRGGVEQYF.

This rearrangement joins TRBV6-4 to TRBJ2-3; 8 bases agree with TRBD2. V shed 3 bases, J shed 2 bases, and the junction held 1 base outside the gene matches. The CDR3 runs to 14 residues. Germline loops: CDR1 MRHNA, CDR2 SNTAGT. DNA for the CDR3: TGTGCCAGCAGTGAACTAGCGGACACAGATACGCAGTATTTT. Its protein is CASSELADTDTQYF.

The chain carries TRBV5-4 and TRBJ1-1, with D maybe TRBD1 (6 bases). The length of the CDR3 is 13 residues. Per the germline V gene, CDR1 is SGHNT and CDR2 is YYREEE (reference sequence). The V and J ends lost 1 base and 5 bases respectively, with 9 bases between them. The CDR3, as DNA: TGTGCCAGCAGCTTGTGGCAGGGGACTGAAGCTTTCTTT. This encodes CASSLWQGTEAFF.

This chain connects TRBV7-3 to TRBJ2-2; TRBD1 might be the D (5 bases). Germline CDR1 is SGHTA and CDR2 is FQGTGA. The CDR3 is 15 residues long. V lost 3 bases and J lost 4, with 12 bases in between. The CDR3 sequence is CASSFGRDGTGELFF. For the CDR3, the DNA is TGTGCCAGCAGCTTCGGCAGGGATGGCACCGGGGAGCTGTTTTTT. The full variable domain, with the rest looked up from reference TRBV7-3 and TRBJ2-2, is GAGVSQTPSNKVTEKGKYVELRCDPISGHTALYWYRQSLGQGPEFLIYFQGTGAADDSGLPNDRFFAVRPEGSVSTLKIQRTERGDSAVYLCASSFGRDGTGELFFGEGSRLTVL.

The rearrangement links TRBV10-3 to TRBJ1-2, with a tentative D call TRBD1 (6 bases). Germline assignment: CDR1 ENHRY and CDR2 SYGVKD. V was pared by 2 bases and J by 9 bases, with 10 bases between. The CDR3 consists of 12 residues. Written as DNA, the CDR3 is TGTGCCATCAGTGAGCGGGGACACCGCTACACCTTC. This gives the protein CAISERGHRYTF.

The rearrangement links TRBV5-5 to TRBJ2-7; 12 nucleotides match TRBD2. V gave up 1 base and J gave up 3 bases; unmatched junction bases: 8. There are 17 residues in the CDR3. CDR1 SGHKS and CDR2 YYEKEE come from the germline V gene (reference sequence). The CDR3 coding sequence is TGTGCCAGCAGCTTGTCGACTAGCGGGAGCTTCGGCTACGAGCAGTACTTC. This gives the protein CASSLSTSGSFGYEQYF.

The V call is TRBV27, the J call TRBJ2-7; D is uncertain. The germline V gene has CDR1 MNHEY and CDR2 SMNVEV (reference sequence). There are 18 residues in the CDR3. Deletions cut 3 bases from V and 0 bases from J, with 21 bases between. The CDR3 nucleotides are TGTGCCAGCAGTTTTAGAAGACCGCGGAGTCCGAGCTCCTACGAGCAGTACTTC. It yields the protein CASSFRRPRSPSSYEQYF.

The CDR3 coding sequence is TGTGCTTATGACATAGATGGGGAAAAACTGTTTTTT. This gives the protein CAYDIDGEKLFF. The rearrangement links TRBV30 to TRBJ1-4; no reliable D call. The V gene's germline CDR1 is GTSNPN and CDR2 SVGIG (reference sequence). The CDR3 has 12 amino acids.

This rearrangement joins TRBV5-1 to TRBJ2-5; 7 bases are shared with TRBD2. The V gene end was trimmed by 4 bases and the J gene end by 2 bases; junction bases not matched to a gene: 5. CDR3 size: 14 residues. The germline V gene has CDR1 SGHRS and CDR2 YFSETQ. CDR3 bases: TGCGCCAGCAGCACCGCTAGCGGACAAGAGACCCAGTACTTC. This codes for CASSTASGQETQYF.

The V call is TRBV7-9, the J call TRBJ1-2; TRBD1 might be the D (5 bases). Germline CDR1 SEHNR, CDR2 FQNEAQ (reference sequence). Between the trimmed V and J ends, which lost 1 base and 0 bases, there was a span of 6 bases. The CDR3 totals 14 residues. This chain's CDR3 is CASSLGRANYGYTF. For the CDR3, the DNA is TGTGCCAGCAGCTTAGGCAGGGCTAACTATGGCTACACCTTC.

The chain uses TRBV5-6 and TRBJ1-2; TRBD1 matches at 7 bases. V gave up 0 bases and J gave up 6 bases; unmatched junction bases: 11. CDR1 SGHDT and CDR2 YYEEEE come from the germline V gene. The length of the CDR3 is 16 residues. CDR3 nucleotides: TGTGCCAGCAGCTTGGCCCGTAAGGGGGCGTGGGATGGCTACACCTTC. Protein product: CASSLARKGAWDGYTF.

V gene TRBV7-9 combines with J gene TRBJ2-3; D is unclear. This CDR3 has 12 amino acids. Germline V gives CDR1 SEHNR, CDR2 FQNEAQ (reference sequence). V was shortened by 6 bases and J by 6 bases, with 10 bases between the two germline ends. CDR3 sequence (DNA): TGTGCCAGCAGAGCTTTACCCGATACGCAGTATTTT. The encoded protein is CASRALPDTQYF.

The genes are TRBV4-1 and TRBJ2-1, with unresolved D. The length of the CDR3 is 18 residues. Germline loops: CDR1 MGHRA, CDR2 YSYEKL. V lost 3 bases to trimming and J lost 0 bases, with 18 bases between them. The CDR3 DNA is TGCGCCAGCAGCCACCCTTGGGCGCCCCTGAGCTCCTACAATGAGCAGTTCTTC. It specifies CASSHPWAPLSSYNEQFF.

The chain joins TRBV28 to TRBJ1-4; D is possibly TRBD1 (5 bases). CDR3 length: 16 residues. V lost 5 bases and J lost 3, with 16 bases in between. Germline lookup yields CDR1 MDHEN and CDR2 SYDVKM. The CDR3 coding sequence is TGTGCCAGCAGTCCCCTGTGGGGCAGGGCTAATGAAAAACTGTTTTTT. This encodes CASSPLWGRANEKLFF.

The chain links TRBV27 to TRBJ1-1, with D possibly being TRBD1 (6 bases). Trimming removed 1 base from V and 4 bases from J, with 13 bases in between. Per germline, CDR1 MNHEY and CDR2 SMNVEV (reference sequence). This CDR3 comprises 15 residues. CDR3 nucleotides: TGTGCCAGCAGTTTATTATCCAGAGGGGGCACTGAAGCTTTCTTT. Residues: CASSLLSRGGTEAFF.

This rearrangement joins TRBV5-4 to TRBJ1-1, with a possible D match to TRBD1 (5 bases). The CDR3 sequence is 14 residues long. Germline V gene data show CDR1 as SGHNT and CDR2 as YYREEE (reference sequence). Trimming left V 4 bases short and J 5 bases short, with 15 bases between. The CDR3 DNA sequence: TGTGCCAGCAGCAGGGGCACCTTCGGAACTGAAGCTTTCTTT. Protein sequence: CASSRGTFGTEAFF.

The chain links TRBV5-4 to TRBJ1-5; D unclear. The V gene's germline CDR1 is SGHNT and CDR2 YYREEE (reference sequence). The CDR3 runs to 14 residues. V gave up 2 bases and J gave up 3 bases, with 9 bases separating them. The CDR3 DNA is TGTGCCAGCAGCTTCCCAGGCATCAATCAGCCCCAGCATTTT. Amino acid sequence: CASSFPGINQPQHF.

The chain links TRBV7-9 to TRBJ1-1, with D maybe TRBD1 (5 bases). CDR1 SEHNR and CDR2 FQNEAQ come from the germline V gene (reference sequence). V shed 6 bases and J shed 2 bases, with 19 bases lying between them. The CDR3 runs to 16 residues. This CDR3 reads CASRHTPGGENTEAFF. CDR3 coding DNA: TGTGCCAGCAGACATACCCCGGGGGGGGAAAACACTGAAGCTTTCTTT.

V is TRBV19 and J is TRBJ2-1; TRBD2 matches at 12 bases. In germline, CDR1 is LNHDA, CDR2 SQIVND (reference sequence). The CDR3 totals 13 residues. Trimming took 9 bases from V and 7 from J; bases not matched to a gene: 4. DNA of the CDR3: TGTGCCAGCCGACTAGCGGGGGTAAATGAGCAGTTCTTC. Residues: CASRLAGVNEQFF.

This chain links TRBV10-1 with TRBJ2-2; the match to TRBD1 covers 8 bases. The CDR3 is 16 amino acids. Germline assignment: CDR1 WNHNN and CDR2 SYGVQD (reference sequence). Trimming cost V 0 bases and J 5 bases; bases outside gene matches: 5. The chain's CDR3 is CASSESRTGGTGELFF. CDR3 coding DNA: TGCGCCAGCAGTGAGTCGAGAACAGGGGGGACCGGGGAGCTGTTTTTT.

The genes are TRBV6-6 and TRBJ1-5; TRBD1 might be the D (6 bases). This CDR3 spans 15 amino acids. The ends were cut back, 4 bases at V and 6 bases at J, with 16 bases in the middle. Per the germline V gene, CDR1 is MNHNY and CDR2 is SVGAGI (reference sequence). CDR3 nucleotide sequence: TGTGCCAGCAGTTTTGGGGGGGCCGGCAGTCAGCCCCAGCATTTT. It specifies CASSFGGAGSQPQHF.

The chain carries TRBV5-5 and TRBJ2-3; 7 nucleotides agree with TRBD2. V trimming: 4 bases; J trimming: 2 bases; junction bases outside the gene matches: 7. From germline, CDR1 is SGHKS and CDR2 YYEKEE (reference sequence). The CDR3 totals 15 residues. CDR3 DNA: TGTGCCAGCAGCCTGAGACTAGCAGCCACAGATACGCAGTATTTT. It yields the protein CASSLRLAATDTQYF.